The present T cell receptor beta chain was sequenced within a study of shared clonotypes between healthy human individuals. Study information: Donors were a couple of women and a few men aged 18 to 49. CD4 naive and CD4 memory each took three plates per donor, while CD8 naive took two and CD8 memory one. Findings and limits, study-wide: Some naive CD4 clonotypes, 4.5% to 5.5%, turned up in common across a handful of donors.

In the authors' workflow: Filtering differed for immunoSEQ, which gave only junction sequences without quality scores. Some clones are missing from TCRdb's copy, which holds only in-frame ones; the method was immunoSEQ multiplex PCR. The V and J calls and clone size come from that table; D and trimming were worked out from the DNA. This table has more than 2 million clones, 80% to 95% appearing once. Germline CDR1 is SEHNR and CDR2 is FQNEAQ (reference sequence). The length of the CDR3 is 16 residues. As regards this clone: Its target is unknown. One end of the junction does not line up with germline, which may come from a read error. Other DNA sequences in the sample encode the same CDR3.

CD8 cells classed as naive were CD45RO-negative and positively selected for CCR7, excluding terminally differentiated effector memory CD45RA+ cells. J is TRBJ2-7 and V is TRBV7-9; D unresolved. The specimen sequenced was naive CD8+ T cells from PBMCs. This sequence was found in a man aged 18 to 29 in good health. Some clones in this sample may be carry-over from other donors' samples. The CDR3 DNA sequence: TGTGCTAGCAGCTTTAGTCGGGCAGGTGGTTCCTACGAGCAGTACTTC. Translating gives CASSFSRAGGSYEQYF.